The clone carrying this T cell receptor beta chain was recorded at least ten times. Its antigen remains unidentified. TCR beta libraries were built with iRepertoire HTBI primers and Arm-PCR of CDR3 regions. Using its own MiXCR run on the multiplex PCR reads, TCRdb lists one record per CDR3 protein. In the table there are approximately 290,000 distinct CDR3 sequences, under 25% of which are singletons. This CDR3 is 15 amino acids long. J was trimmed by 4 bases and V by 2 bases; bases with no gene match: 4. CDR1 is MDHEN and CDR2 is SYDVKM in the germline V gene. This entry is derived from a study of regulatory T cells in long-lasting Graves disease. The study, taken as a whole, reports: Persistent-disease Graves' patients showed less TCR diversity than new cases. New patients shared fewer public clonotypes (roughly 990) than persistent patients did (roughly 2,700). Persistent disease preferred TRBV28, TRBJ1-2 and TRBJ2-5.

Sample time point: persistent/refractory GD, antithyroid drugs over 5 years with positive TRAb. The TCR library used RNA extracted from PBMCs. An endocrinology unit in Xi'an, China, supplied the patients. Specimen: peripheral blood mononuclear cells (PBMCs), collected when the disease was refractory, from a patient treated with antithyroid drugs. This chain uses TRBV28 with TRBJ1-2; the match to TRBD1 covers 10 bases. The receptor was isolated from a female donor with Graves disease. The CDR3 nucleotides read TGTGCCAGCAGTTTACCCGGGACAGGGGCCTATGGCTACACCTTC. It is translated as CASSLPGTGAYGYTF.